These T cell receptor beta chains were read from a single sample in a study of T cell responses to AZD1222 COVID-19 vaccine. The protocol was immunoSEQ multiplex PCR, while the TCRdb copy is restricted to in-frame clones and leaves out a portion. The table records approximately 65,000 clones, around 75% of them present only once. The sample in question was peripheral blood, obtained on day 0 of AZD1222 vaccination. These receptors came from an adult in good health. Both conserved end residues are part of each CDR3. D genes are given only for firm matches. A clone size is listed for some rows: how often the clone was seen (once, few, many), or a class if it is expanded.

V	J	size	D	CDR3	DNA
TRBV11-2	TRBJ2-7	NA	TRBD2	CASSPRLATHEQYF	TGTGCCAGCAGCCCCAGACTAGCGACCCACGAGCAGTACTTC
TRBV11-3	TRBJ2-2	NA	NA	CASSLRTDTGELFF	TGTGCCAGCAGCTTAAGGACAGACACCGGGGAGCTGTTTTTT
TRBV30	TRBJ2-5	few	NA	CAWSVRIGPAGETQYF	TGTGCCTGGAGTGTACGTATAGGCCCCGCGGGAGAGACCCAGTACTTC
TRBV19	TRBJ1-2	NA	NA	CASSIDLGRVYGYTF	TGTGCCAGTAGTATAGATCTCGGCAGGGTCTATGGCTACACCTTC
TRBV19	TRBJ1-4	once	NA	CASSIWFATNEKLFF	TGTGCCAGTAGTATTTGGTTCGCAACTAATGAAAAACTGTTTTTT
TRBV3-1/TRBV3-2	TRBJ1-1	few	NA	CASSRGSMNTEAFF	TGTGCCAGCAGCAGGGGCAGCATGAACACTGAAGCTTTCTTT
TRBV7-2	TRBJ2-7	NA	TRBD1	CASSSPGTGGYEQYF	TGTGCCAGCAGCTCACCCGGGACAGGGGGATACGAGCAGTACTTC
TRBV19	TRBJ2-5	NA	NA	CASSIGFQETQYF	TGTGCCAGTAGTATAGGCTTCCAAGAGACCCAGTACTTC
TRBV18	TRBJ1-2	NA	NA	CASSPREVGHGYTF	TGTGCCAGCTCACCACGAGAGGTCGGCCATGGCTACACCTTC
TRBV24-1	TRBJ2-3	NA	NA	CATSDVQRTDTQYF	TGTGCCACCAGTGATGTTCAGCGCACAGATACGCAGTATTTT
TRBV5-8	TRBJ2-7	NA	NA	CASSLLGSYEQYF	TGTGCCAGCAGCTTGCTAGGGTCCTACGAGCAGTACTTC
TRBV3-1/TRBV3-2	TRBJ1-3	NA	NA	CASRAAGNTIYF	TGTGCCAGCAGAGCGGCTGGAAACACCATATATTTT
TRBV6-2/TRBV6-3	TRBJ2-2	few	NA	CASSYSESTGELFF	TGTGCCAGCAGTTACTCGGAATCAACCGGGGAGCTGTTTTTT
TRBV15	TRBJ1-1	NA	NA	CATSRDFGGTEAFF	TGTGCCACCAGCAGAGATTTCGGGGGGACTGAAGCTTTCTTT
TRBV5-8	TRBJ1-2	NA	NA	CASSLLGYGYTF	TGTGCCAGCAGCTTACTGGGGTATGGCTACACCTTC
TRBV5-6	TRBJ1-2	NA	NA	CASSFGLGNYGYTF	TGTGCCAGCAGCTTCGGGCTGGGGAACTATGGCTACACCTTC
TRBV7-2	TRBJ2-2	few	NA	CASERGTNTGELFF	TGTGCCAGCGAAAGAGGGACGAACACCGGGGAGCTGTTTTTT
TRBV3-1/TRBV3-2	TRBJ2-7	NA	NA	CASSQEWGRREQYF	TGTGCCAGCAGCCAAGAATGGGGGCGAAGAGAGCAGTACTTC
TRBV18	TRBJ2-3	NA	TRBD2	CASSPTSGGSSTDTQYF	TGTGCCAGCTCACCAACTAGCGGGGGTTCTAGCACAGATACGCAGTATTTT
TRBV6-5	TRBJ2-7	NA	NA	CATRAKGERGEQYF	TGTGCCACCAGGGCCAAGGGGGAGCGCGGCGAGCAGTACTTC
TRBV28	TRBJ1-5	once	NA	CASSIGQNNQPQHF	TGTGCCAGCAGTATTGGACAGAACAATCAGCCCCAGCATTTT
TRBV24-1	TRBJ2-7	NA	NA	CATSEGDGYEQYF	TGTGCCACCAGTGAGGGGGACGGGTACGAGCAGTACTTC
TRBV18	TRBJ2-7	NA	NA	CASSPSSASSYEQYF	TGTGCCAGCTCACCCTCTAGCGCAAGCTCCTACGAGCAGTACTTC
TRBV12-3/TRBV12-4	TRBJ2-2	NA	NA	CAGRRGVGELFF	TGTGCCGGCCGGCGGGGCGTCGGGGAGCTGTTTTTT
TRBV7-2	TRBJ2-3	NA	NA	CASSFRLTDTQYF	TGTGCCAGCAGCTTTCGGCTCACAGATACGCAGTATTTT
TRBV28	TRBJ1-2	NA	NA	CASRTGNFGYTF	TGTGCCAGCAGAACCGGGAATTTTGGATACACCTTC
TRBV7-2	TRBJ1-5	NA	NA	CASSERRGDSNQPQHF	TGTGCCAGCAGCGAGCGCCGTGGGGATAGCAATCAGCCCCAGCATTTT
TRBV4-2	TRBJ1-1	few	NA	CASSHSGGENTEAFF	TGTGCCAGCAGCCATTCCGGCGGAGAGAACACTGAAGCTTTCTTT
TRBV2	TRBJ2-5	NA	NA	CASSRDNQETQYF	TGTGCCAGCAGCCGGGACAACCAAGAGACCCAGTACTTC
TRBV3-1/TRBV3-2	TRBJ1-1	NA	NA	CASSQDMDTEAFF	TGTGCCAGCAGCCAAGATATGGACACTGAAGCTTTCTTT
TRBV19	TRBJ1-1	NA	NA	CASSMPQGSEAFF	TGTGCCAGTAGTATGCCCCAGGGATCTGAAGCTTTCTTT
TRBV19	TRBJ2-7	few	NA	CASSPPHSDEQYF	TGTGCCAGTAGTCCACCACATTCCGACGAGCAGTACTTC
TRBV5-5	TRBJ1-5	NA	TRBD1	CASSLRQGANQPQHF	TGTGCCAGCAGCTTACGTCAGGGGGCGAATCAGCCCCAGCATTTT
TRBV4-1	TRBJ1-1	NA	NA	CASSPGQNTEAFF	TGCGCCAGCAGCCCAGGACAGAACACTGAAGCTTTCTTT
TRBV5-1	TRBJ2-1	NA	NA	CASSPQETSYNEQFF	TGCGCCAGCAGCCCTCAAGAAACCTCCTACAATGAGCAGTTCTTC